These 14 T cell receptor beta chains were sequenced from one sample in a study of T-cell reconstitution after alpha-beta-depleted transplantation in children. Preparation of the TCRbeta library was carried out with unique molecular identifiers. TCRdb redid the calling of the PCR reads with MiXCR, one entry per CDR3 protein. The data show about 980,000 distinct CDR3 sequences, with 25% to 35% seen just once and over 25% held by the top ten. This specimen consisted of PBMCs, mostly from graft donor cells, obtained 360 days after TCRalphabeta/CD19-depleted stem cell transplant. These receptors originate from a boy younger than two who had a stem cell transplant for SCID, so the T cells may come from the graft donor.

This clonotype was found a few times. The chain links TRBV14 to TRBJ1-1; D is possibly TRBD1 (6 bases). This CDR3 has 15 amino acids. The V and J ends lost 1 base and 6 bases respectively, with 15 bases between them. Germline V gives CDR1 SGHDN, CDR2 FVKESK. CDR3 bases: TGTGCCAGCAGCCAAGGGACAGCGTGGGACCCTGAAGCTTTCTTT. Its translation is CASSQGTAWDPEAFF.

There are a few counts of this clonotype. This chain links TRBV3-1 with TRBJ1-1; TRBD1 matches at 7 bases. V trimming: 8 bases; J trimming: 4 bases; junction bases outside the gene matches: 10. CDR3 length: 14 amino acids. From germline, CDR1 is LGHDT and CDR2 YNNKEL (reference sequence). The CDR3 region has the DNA TGTGCCAGCTCGCCGGGACAGCACCGCACTGAAGCTTTCTTT. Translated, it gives CASSPGQHRTEAFF.

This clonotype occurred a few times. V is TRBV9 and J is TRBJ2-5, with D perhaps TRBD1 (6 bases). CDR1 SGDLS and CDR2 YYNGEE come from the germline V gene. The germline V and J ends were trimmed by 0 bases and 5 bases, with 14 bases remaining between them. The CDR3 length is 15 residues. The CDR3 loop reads CASSVDGGTTETQYF. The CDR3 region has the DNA TGTGCCAGCAGCGTAGATGGTGGGACAACGGAGACCCAGTACTTC. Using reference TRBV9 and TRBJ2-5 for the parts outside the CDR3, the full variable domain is DSGVTQTPKHLITATGQRVTLRCSPRSGDLSVYWYQQSLDQGLQFLIQYYNGEERAKGNILERFSAQQFPDLHSELNLSSLELGDSALYFCASSVDGGTTETQYFGPGTRLLVL.

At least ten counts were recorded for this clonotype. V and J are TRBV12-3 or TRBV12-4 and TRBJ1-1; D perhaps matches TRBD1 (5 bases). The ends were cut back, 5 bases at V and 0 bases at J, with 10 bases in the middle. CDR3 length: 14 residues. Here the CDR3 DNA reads TGTGCCAGCAGTCCGGGACTGATGAACACTGAAGCTTTCTTT. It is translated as CASSPGLMNTEAFF.

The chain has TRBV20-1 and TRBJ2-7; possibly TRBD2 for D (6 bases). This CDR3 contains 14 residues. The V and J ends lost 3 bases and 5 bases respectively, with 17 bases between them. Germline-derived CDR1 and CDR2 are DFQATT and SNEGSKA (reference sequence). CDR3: CSASGLLGIDEQYF. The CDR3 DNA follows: TGCAGTGCTAGCGGACTACTAGGAATCGACGAGCAGTACTTC.

The CDR3, as DNA: TGTGCCAGCAGCTTTAGCGTGACACAGAGCTCCTACAATGAGCAGTTCTTC. This encodes CASSFSVTQSSYNEQFF. The chain couples TRBV7-9 to TRBJ2-1; D may be TRBD2 (5 bases). In germline, CDR1 is SEHNR, CDR2 FQNEAQ (reference sequence). The CDR3 is 17 amino acids. The ends were cut back, 3 bases at V and 0 bases at J, with 15 bases in the middle.

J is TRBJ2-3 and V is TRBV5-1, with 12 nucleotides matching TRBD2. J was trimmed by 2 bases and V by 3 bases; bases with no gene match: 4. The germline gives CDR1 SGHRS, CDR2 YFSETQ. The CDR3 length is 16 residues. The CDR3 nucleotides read TGCGCCAGCAGCTCTAGCGGGGGGGCCTCCACAGATACGCAGTATTTT. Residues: CASSSSGGASTDTQYF.

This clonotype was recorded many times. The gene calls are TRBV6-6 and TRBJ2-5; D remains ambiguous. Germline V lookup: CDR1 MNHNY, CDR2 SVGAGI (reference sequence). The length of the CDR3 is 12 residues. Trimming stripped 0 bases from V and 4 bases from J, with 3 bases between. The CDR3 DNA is TGTGCCAGCAGTTACTCTTTAGAGACCCAGTACTTC. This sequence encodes CASSYSLETQYF.

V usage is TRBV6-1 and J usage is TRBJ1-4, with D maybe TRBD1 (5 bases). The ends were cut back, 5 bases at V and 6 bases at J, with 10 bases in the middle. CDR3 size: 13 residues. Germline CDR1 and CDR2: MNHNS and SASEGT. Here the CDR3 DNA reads TGTGCCAGCAGTAGCGGGGGACATGAAAAACTGTTTTTT. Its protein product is CASSSGGHEKLFF.

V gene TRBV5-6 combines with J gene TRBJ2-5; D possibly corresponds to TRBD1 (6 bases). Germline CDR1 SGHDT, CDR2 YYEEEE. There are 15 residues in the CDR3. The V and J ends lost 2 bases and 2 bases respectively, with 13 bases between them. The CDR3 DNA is TGTGCCAGCAGCTTCGCCGACAGGCCTCAAGAGACCCAGTACTTC. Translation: CASSFADRPQETQYF.

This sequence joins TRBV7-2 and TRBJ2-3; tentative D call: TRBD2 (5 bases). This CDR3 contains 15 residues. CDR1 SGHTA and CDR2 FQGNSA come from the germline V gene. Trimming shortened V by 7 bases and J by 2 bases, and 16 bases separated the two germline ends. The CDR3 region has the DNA TGTGCCAGCACACCCGGGATCTGGTACACAGATACGCAGTATTTT. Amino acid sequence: CASTPGIWYTDTQYF.

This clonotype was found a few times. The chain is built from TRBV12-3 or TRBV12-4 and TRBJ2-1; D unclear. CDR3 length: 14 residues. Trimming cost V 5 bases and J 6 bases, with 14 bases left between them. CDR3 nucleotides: TGTGCCAGCAGTCGAACGGACGATCGCAATGAGCAGTTCTTC. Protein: CASSRTDDRNEQFF.

This CDR3 reads CASSAHGPNGYTF. CDR3 nucleotide sequence: TGTGCCAGCAGTGCACACGGTCCCAACGGCTACACCTTC. This chain connects TRBV6-1 to TRBJ1-2; unclear D gene. The CDR3 has 13 residues. Between the trimmed V and J ends, which lost 4 bases and 8 bases, there was a span of 14 bases. Germline V CDR1 and CDR2: MNHNS, SASEGT.

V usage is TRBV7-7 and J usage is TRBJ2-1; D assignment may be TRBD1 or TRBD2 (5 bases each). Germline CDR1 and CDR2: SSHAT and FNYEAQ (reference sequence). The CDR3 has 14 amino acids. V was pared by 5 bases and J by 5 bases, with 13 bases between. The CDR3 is CASSRSGTHNEQFF. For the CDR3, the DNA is TGTGCCAGCAGCCGGTCCGGGACGCACAATGAGCAGTTCTTC.